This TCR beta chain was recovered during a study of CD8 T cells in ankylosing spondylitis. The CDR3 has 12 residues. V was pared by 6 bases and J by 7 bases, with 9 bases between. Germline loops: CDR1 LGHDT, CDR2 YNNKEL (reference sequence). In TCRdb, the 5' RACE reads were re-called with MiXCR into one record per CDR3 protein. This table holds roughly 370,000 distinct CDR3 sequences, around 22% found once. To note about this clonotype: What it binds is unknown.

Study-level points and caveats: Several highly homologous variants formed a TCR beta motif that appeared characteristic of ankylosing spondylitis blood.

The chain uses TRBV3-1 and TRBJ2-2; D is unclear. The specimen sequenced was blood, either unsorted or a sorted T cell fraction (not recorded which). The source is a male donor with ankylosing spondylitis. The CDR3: CASRSWGGELFF. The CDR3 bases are TGTGCCAGCAGAAGCTGGGGCGGGGAGCTGTTTTTT.